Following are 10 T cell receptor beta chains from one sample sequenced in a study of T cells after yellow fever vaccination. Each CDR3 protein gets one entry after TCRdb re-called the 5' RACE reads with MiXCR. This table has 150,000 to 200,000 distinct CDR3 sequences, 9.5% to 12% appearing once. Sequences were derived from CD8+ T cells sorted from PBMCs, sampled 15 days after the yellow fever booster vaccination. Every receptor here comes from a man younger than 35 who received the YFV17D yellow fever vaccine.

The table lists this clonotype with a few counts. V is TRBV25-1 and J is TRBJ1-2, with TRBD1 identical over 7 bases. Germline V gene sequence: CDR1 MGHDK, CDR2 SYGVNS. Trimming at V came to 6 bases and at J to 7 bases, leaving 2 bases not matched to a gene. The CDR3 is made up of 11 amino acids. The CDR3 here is CASSRGGGYTF. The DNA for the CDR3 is TGTGCCAGCAGCAGGGGGGGTGGCTACACCTTC.

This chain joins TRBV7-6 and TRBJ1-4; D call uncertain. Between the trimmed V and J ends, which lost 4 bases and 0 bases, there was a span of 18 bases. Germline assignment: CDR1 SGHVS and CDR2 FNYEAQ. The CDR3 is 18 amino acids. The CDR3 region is CASSSSTPGGTTNEKLFF. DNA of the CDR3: TGTGCCAGCAGCTCTAGCACCCCTGGAGGGACAACTAATGAAAAACTGTTTTTT.

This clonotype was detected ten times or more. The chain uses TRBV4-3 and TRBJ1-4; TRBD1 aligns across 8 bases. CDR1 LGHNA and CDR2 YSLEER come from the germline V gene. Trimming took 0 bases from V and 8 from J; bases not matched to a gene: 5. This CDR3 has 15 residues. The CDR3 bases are TGCGCCAGCAGCCAAGACTGGACAGGGAAAGAAAAACTGTTTTTT. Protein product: CASSQDWTGKEKLFF.

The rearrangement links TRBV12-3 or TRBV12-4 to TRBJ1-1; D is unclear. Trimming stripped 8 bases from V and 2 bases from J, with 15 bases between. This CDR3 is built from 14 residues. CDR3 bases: TGTGCCAGCGCGGCCCGAGGGCTCAACACTGAAGCTTTCTTT. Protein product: CASAARGLNTEAFF.

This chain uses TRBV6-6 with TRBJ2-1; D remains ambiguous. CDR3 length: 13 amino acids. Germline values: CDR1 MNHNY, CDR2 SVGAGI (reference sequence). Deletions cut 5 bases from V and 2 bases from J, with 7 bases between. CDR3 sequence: CASSQIPYNEQFF. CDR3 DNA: TGTGCCAGCAGTCAAATTCCCTACAATGAGCAGTTCTTC.

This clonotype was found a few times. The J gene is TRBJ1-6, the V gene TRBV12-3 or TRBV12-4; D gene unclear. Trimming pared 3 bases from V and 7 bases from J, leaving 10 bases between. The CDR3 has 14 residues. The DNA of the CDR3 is TGTGCCAGCAGTTTGTACGGATCCAATTCACCCCTCCACTTT. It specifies CASSLYGSNSPLHF.

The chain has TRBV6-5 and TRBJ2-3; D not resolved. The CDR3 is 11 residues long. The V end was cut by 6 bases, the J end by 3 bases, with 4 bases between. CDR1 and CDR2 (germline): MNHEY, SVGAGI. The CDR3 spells CASRFTDTQYF. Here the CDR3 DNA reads TGTGCCAGCAGGTTTACAGATACGCAGTATTTT.

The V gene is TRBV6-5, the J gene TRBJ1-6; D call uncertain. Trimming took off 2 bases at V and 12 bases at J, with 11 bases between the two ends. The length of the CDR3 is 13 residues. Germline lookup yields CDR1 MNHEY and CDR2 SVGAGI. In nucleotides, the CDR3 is TGTGCCAGCAGTTACGGTACCGCCGAACCCCTCCACTTT. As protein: CASSYGTAEPLHF.

CDR3 sequence reads: CASSLFGGSNTGELFF. In DNA form, the CDR3 reads TGCGCCAGCAGCTTGTTCGGGGGTTCGAACACCGGGGAGCTGTTTTTT. V is TRBV5-1 and J is TRBJ2-2, with D possibly being TRBD2 (6 bases). The CDR3 spans 16 residues. V lost 1 base, J lost 0 bases, and 10 bases lay in between. From germline, CDR1 is SGHRS and CDR2 YFSETQ. Supplemented by reference TRBV5-1 and TRBJ2-2, the full variable domain reads KAGVTQTPRYLIKTRGQQVTLSCSPISGHRSVSWYQQTPGQGLQFLFEYFSETQRNKGNFPGRFSGRQFSNSRSEMNVSTLELGDSALYLCASSLFGGSNTGELFFGEGSRLTVL.

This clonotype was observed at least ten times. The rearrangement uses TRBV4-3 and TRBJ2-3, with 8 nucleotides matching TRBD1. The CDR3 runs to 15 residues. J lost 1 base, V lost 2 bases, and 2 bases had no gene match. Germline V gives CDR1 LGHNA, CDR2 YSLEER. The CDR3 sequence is CASSQMTGGTDTQYF. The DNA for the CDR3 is TGCGCCAGCAGCCAAATGACAGGGGGCACAGATACGCAGTATTTT.